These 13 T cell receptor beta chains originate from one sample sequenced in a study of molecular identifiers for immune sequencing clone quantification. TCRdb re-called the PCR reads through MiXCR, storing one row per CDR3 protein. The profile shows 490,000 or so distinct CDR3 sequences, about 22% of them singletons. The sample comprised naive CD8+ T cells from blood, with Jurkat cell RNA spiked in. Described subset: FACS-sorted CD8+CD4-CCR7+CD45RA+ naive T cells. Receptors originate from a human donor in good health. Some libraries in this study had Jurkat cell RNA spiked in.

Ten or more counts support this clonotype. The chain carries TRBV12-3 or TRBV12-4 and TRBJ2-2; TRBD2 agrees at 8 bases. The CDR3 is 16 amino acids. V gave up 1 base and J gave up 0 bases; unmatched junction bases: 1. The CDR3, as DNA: TGTGCCAGCAGTTTAGGGGGACTAGCGAACACCGGGGAGCTGTTTTTT. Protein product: CASSLGGLANTGELFF.

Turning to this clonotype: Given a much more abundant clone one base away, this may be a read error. The CDR3 DNA reads as TGTGCCAGCAGCGTCAGCGACGTGCAGTACTTC. This translates into CASSVSDVQYF. This chain joins TRBV6-2 or TRBV6-3 and TRBJ2-7, with no clear D. The germline gives CDR1 MNHEY, CDR2 SVGEGT. V was cut by 6 bases and J by 9 bases, with 12 bases left in between. This CDR3 contains 11 residues.

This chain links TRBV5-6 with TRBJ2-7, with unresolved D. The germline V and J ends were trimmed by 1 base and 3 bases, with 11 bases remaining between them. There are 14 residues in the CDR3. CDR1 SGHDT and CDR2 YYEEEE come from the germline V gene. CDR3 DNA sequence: TGTGCCAGCAGCTTGAGAAACAGAAACTACGAGCAGTACTTC. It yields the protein CASSLRNRNYEQYF. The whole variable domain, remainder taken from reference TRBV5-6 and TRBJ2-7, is DAGVTQSPTHLIKTRGQQVTLRCSPKSGHDTVSWYQQALGQGPQFIFQYYEEEERQRGNFPDRFSGHQFPNYSSELNVNALLLGDSALYLCASSLRNRNYEQYFGPGTRLTVT.

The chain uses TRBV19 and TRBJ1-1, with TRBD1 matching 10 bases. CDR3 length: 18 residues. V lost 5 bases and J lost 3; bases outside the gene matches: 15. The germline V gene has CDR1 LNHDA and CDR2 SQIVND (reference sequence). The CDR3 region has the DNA TGTGCCAGTAGTTCACCCCGGGACAGGGGCACTAGGGACACTGAAGCTTTCTTT. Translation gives CASSSPRDRGTRDTEAFF.

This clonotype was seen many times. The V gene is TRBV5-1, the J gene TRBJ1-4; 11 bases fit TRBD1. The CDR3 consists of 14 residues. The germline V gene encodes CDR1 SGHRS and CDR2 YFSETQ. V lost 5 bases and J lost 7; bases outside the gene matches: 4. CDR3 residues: CASRWTGGVEKLFF. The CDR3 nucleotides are TGCGCCAGCAGGTGGACAGGGGGCGTTGAAAAACTGTTTTTT.

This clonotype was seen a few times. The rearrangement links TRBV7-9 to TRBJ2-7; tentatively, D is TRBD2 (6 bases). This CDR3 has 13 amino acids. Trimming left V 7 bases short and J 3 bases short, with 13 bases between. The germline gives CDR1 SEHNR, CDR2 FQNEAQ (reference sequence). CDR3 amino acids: CASTTIADYEQYF. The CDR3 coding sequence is TGTGCCAGCACCACCATAGCGGACTACGAGCAGTACTTC.

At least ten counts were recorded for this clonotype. The DNA for the CDR3 is TGTGCCAGCCTAGCGGATAGCACAGATACGCAGTATTTT. Its translation: CASLADSTDTQYF. V usage is TRBV13 and J usage is TRBJ2-3; TRBD2 matches at 7 bases. Losses at the gene ends were 8 bases for V and 0 bases for J; bases not matched to a gene: 2. From germline, CDR1 is PRHDT and CDR2 FYEKMQ (reference sequence). The CDR3 spans 13 residues. Full variable domain (rest looked up from reference TRBV13 and TRBJ2-3): AAGVIQSPRHLIKEKRETATLKCYPIPRHDTVYWYQQGPGQDPQFLISFYEKMQSDKGSIPDRFSAQQFSDYHSELNMSSLELGDSALYFCASLADSTDTQYFGPGTRLTVL.

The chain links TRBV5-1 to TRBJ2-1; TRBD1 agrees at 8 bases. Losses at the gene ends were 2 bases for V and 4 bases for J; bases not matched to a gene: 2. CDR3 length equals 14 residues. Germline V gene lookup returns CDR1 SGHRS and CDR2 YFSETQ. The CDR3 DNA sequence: TGCGCCAGCAGCTTTGGACAGGGTTACAATGAGCAGTTCTTC. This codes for CASSFGQGYNEQFF.

In nucleotides, the CDR3 is TGTGCCAGCAGTGAAGTCGACAGGGGAGGTTTCACAGATACGCAGTATTTT. It translates to CASSEVDRGGFTDTQYF. This chain links TRBV6-1 with TRBJ2-3; 8 positions match TRBD1. This CDR3 region has 17 residues. The V gene's germline CDR1 is MNHNS and CDR2 SASEGT. Trimming removed 1 base from V and 2 bases from J; junction bases left unmatched: 8.

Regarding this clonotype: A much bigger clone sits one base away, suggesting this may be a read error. The CDR3 DNA follows: TGTGCCAGCAGCTTTCAAGCTAGCGGGAGGGCTCTTGGAACAGATACGCAGTATTTT. This codes for CASSFQASGRALGTDTQYF. J is TRBJ2-3 and V is TRBV5-3; TRBD2 agrees at 12 bases. TRBV5-3 is sorted into the ORF group, with uncertain function. The CDR3 sequence is 19 residues long.

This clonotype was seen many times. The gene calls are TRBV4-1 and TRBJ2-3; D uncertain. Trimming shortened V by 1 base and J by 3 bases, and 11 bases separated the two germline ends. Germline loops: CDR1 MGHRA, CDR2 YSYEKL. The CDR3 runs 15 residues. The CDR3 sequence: CASSQVYTITDTQYF. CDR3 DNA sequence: TGCGCCAGCAGCCAAGTCTACACGATTACAGATACGCAGTATTTT.

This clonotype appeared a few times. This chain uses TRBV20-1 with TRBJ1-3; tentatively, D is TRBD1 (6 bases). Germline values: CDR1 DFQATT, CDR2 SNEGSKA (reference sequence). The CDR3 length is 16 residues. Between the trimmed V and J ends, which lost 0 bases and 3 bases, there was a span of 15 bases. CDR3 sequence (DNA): TGCAGTGCTAGAGATCCTCCAGGGGTACTTGGAAACACCATATATTTT. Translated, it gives CSARDPPGVLGNTIYF.

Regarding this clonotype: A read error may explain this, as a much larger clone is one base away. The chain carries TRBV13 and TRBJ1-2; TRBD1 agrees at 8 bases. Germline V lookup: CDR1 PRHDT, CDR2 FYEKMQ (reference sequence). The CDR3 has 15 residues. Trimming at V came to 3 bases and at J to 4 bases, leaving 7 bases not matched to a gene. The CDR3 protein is CASSLFAGGSYGYTF. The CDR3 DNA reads TGTGCCAGCAGCTTGTTCGCAGGGGGCAGCTATGGCTACACCTTC.